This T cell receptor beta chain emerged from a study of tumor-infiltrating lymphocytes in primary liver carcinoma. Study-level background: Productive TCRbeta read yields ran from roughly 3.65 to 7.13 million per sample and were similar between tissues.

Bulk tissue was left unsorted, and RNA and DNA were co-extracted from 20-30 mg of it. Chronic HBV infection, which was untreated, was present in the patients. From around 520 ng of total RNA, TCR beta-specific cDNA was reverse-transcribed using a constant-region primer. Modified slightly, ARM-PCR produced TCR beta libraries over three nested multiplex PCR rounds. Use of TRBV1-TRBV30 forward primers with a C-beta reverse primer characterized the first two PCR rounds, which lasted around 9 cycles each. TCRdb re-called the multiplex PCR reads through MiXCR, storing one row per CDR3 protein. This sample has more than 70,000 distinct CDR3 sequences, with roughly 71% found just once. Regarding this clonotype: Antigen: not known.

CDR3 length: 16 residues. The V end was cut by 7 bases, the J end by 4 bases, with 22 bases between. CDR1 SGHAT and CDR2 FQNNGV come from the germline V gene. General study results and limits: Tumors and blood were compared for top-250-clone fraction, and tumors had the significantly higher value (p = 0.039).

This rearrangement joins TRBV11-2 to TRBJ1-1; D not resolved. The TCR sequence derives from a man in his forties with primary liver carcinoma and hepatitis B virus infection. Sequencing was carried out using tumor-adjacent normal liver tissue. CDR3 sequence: CASNRGRARVLTEAFF. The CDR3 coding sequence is TGTGCCAGCAACCGAGGTAGGGCAAGGGTCCTCACTGAAGCTTTCTTT. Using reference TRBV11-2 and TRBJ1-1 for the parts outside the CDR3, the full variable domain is EAGVAQSPRYKIIEKRQSVAFWCNPISGHATLYWYQQILGQGPKLLIQFQNNGVVDDSQLPKDRFSAERLKGVDSTLKIQPAKLEDSAVYLCASNRGRARVLTEAFFGQGTRLTVV.